Below, one T cell receptor (beta chain) is given with its context. The data derive from a study of blood T cell repertoires in COVID-19. Measured with immunoSEQ multiplex PCR; TCRdb has only the in-frame clones, and not every one. The repertoire holds some 60,000 clones, with just over 90% as singletons. The CDR3 length is 15 residues. J gave up 2 bases and V 1 base, and 5 bases lay outside the gene matches. The germline CDR1 and CDR2 sequences are GTSNPN and SVGIG (reference sequence). Sequenced material: peripheral blood. The source is a man aged 40-49 years with acute or convalescent COVID-19. The chain couples TRBV30 to TRBJ2-5; 9 bases match TRBD2. CDR3 region: CAWSDLAGPQETQYF. Here the CDR3 DNA reads TGTGCCTGGAGTGATCTAGCGGGGCCTCAAGAGACCCAGTACTTC.